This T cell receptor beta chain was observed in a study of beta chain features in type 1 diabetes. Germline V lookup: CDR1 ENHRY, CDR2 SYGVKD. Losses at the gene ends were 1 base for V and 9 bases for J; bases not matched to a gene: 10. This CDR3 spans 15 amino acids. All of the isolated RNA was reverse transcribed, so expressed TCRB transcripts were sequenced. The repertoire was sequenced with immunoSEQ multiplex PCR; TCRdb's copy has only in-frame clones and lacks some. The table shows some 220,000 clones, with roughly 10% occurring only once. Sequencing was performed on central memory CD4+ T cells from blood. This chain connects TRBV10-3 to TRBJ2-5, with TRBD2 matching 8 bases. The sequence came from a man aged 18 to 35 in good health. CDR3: CAISELLAEGTAQYF. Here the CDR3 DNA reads TGTGCCATCAGTGAGTTACTAGCGGAGGGGACGGCCCAGTACTTC.